A single sample is the source of the 10 T cell receptor beta chains below, sequenced in a study of glioma-infiltrating T cells. The iRepertoire nested amplicon-rescue multiplex PCR amplified TCR alpha and beta CDR3s from RNA. TCRdb fed the multiplex PCR reads into MiXCR, producing one record per CDR3 protein. The sample yields under 200,000 distinct CDR3 sequences, approximately 40% seen once. Sequencing was performed on glioma tissue, nonneoplastic brain tissue, or PBMCs (not recorded which). These receptors came from a human donor with low-grade glioma or glioblastoma, undergoing nonglioma brain surgery, or in good health (not recorded which).

For this clonotype: This may arise from a read error, as a much more abundant clone is one base away. V is TRBV20-1 and J is TRBJ2-5; D possibly corresponds to TRBD1 (5 bases). This CDR3 comprises 14 residues. The V gene's germline CDR1 is DFQATT and CDR2 SNEGSKA (reference sequence). V was pared by 0 bases and J by 4 bases, with 12 bases between. The DNA for the CDR3 is TGCAGTGCTAGAGATCCCCCAGGGTCAGAGACCCAGTACTTC. Protein product: CSARDPPGSETQYF.

The chain joins TRBV5-1 to TRBJ2-7; weak D call: TRBD2 (6 bases). This CDR3 contains 16 residues. The V gene's germline CDR1 is SGHRS and CDR2 YFSETQ. V gave up 3 bases and J gave up 7 bases, with 23 bases separating them. In DNA form, the CDR3 reads TGCGCCAGCAGCTCCCTACGCCGGGACTCAAATGAGGAGCAGTACTTC. Amino acids: CASSSLRRDSNEEQYF.

This clonotype came up many times. The V call is TRBV28, the J call TRBJ2-4; no reliable D call. Per the germline V gene, CDR1 is MDHEN and CDR2 is SYDVKM. CDR3 length: 15 amino acids. Trimming removed 3 bases from V and 1 base from J, with 10 bases in between. CDR3: CASSFVEQAKNIQYF. The DNA for the CDR3 is TGTGCCAGCAGTTTCGTCGAACAGGCCAAAAACATTCAGTACTTC.

The chain carries TRBV3-1 and TRBJ2-7; D is ambiguous. This CDR3 has 14 residues. Germline CDR1 and CDR2: LGHDT and YNNKEL (reference sequence). Trimming took 0 bases from V and 6 from J, leaving 12 bases between them. CDR3 region: CASSQDQNGGEQYF. CDR3 nucleotide sequence: TGTGCCAGCAGCCAAGATCAAAATGGTGGCGAGCAGTACTTC.

The rearrangement uses TRBV7-9 and TRBJ2-7; possible D gene TRBD1, 6 bases. This CDR3 comprises 13 residues. V was shortened by 2 bases and J by 3 bases, with 8 bases between the two germline ends. Germline-derived CDR1 and CDR2 are SEHNR and FQNEAQ (reference sequence). Written as DNA, the CDR3 is TGTGCCAGCAGCTTAAGGGGGTACTACGAGCAGTACTTC. Translation: CASSLRGYYEQYF.

On this clonotype: This may be a read error: a much more frequent sequence differs by one nucleotide. The V call is TRBV6-4, the J call TRBJ2-1, with D maybe TRBD2 (5 bases). Germline-derived CDR1 and CDR2 are MRHNA and SNTAGT. V lost 5 bases and J 10 bases, leaving 15 bases between the germline ends. The CDR3 totals 13 residues. The CDR3 sequence: CASSTREQAEQFF. The CDR3 bases are TGTGCCAGCAGTACTAGAGAGCAGGCAGAGCAGTTCTTC.

In regard to this clonotype: This clone may be a read error of a much larger clone one base away. CDR3: CSAMVTGVWGMGSHLHF. DNA for the CDR3: TGCAGTGCTATGGTGACAGGAGTCTGGGGAATGGGATCACACCTCCACTTT. This chain connects TRBV20-1 to TRBJ1-6; possible D gene TRBD1, 6 bases. The V gene's germline CDR1 is DFQATT and CDR2 SNEGSKA (reference sequence). CDR3 length: 17 residues.

This clonotype has only one observation. Sequence at one end of the junction differs from germline and may be a read error. The chain combines TRBV29-1 with TRBJ2-3; D perhaps matches TRBD1 (6 bases). This CDR3 is 15 amino acids long. CDR1 SQVTM and CDR2 ANQGSEA come from the germline V gene. The CDR3 nucleotides read TGCAGCGCCCGACAGGAGTCCCAAATCACAGATAAGCAGTATTTT. It yields the protein CSARQESQITDKQYF.

The chain employs TRBV28 and TRBJ2-1; 8 bases fit TRBD2. Trimming removed 6 bases from V and 4 bases from J; junction bases left unmatched: 8. The length of the CDR3 is 15 residues. CDR1 is MDHEN and CDR2 is SYDVKM in the germline V gene. The CDR3 region is CASSPALAAYNEQFF. CDR3 bases: TGTGCCAGCAGCCCCGCACTAGCGGCGTACAATGAGCAGTTCTTC.

The chain recombines TRBV20-1 with TRBJ2-1, with TRBD2 identical over 7 bases. CDR3 length: 12 residues. Germline V gene sequence: CDR1 DFQATT, CDR2 SNEGSKA (reference sequence). V shed 4 bases and J 7 bases; nucleotides not matched to a gene: 4. CDR3 nucleotide sequence: TGCAGTGCTAAAGGGGAGGGGAATGAGCAGTTCTTC. It codes for CSAKGEGNEQFF.